The next 21 T cell receptor beta chains were all read from a single sample in a study of graft-versus-host responses after intestinal transplantation. Using immunoSEQ multiplex PCR, the repertoire was profiled, and TCRdb retains in-frame clones only, with some absent. The sample records 90,000 to 95,000 clones, about 89% being singletons. The antigens of these receptors remain unknown. Specimen: unstimulated CD8+ T cells sorted from spleen or lymph node cells, collected before intestinal transplant. These receptors were taken from a human donor who received an intestinal transplant.

This chain joins TRBV29-1 and TRBJ1-3, with unresolved D. The CDR3 consists of 15 residues. Trimming removed 2 bases at V and 0 bases at J, with 11 bases between. Per germline, CDR1 SQVTM and CDR2 ANQGSEA. The CDR3 DNA reads as TGCAGCGTTGAAAAGTGGGAAGACTCTGGAAACACCATATATTTT. Translation gives CSVEKWEDSGNTIYF.

This clone occurred once. The chain employs TRBV14 and TRBJ2-2; tentatively, D is TRBD1 (5 bases). CDR1 is SGHDN and CDR2 is FVKESK in the germline V gene. The CDR3 spans 15 residues. V was shortened by 4 bases and J by 3 bases, with 12 bases between the two germline ends. DNA of the CDR3: TGTGCCAGCAGCCCGACAGTGGCTTACACCGGGGAGCTGTTTTTT. Translating it yields CASSPTVAYTGELFF.

Turning to this clone: Other DNA sequences in the sample encode the same CDR3. V usage is TRBV6-5 and J usage is TRBJ1-5; D gene unclear. Germline loops: CDR1 MNHEY, CDR2 SVGAGI. V shed 0 bases and J shed 1 base, with 4 bases lying between them. The CDR3 loop spans 14 amino acids. The CDR3 reads CASSYSGSNQPQHF. The CDR3 nucleotides are TGTGCCAGCAGTTACTCGGGAAGCAATCAGCCCCAGCATTTT.

The chain employs TRBV6-5 and TRBJ2-2; no reliable D call. Looked up from germline, CDR1 is MNHEY and CDR2 is SVGAGI. The CDR3 totals 14 residues. Between the trimmed V and J ends, which lost 2 bases and 2 bases, there was a span of 6 bases. This CDR3 is CASSYMGNTGELFF. CDR3 coding DNA: TGTGCCAGCAGTTACATGGGTAACACCGGGGAGCTGTTTTTT.

This clone was seen once. This chain uses TRBV6-1 with TRBJ1-2, with 7 bases aligning to TRBD1. The germline V gene encodes CDR1 MNHNS and CDR2 SASEGT. The CDR3 loop spans 14 amino acids. V was pared by 6 bases and J by 8 bases, with 12 bases of the junction left unmatched. The CDR3 loop reads CASRPRQGWGGYTF. The CDR3 nucleotides are TGTGCCAGCAGACCGAGACAGGGCTGGGGAGGCTACACCTTC.

The V and J genes are TRBV2 and TRBJ2-3, with TRBD2 identical over 7 bases. The length of the CDR3 is 15 residues. Germline V gene lookup returns CDR1 SNHLY and CDR2 FYNNEI. Trimming removed 8 bases from V and 1 base from J; junction bases left unmatched: 9. The CDR3 sequence is CASGTAGDGTDTQYF. The CDR3 DNA reads TGTGCCAGCGGTACTGCGGGAGACGGCACAGATACGCAGTATTTT.

A note on this clone: Germline and junction disagree at one end, which may indicate a read error. The chain recombines TRBV7-7 with TRBJ2-5; D gene ambiguous. CDR3 length: 15 residues. Germline V gene lookup returns CDR1 SSHAT and CDR2 FNYEAQ (reference sequence). The CDR3 region has the DNA TGTGCCAGCAGCTTAGGTGGTCAACTCGTAGAGGCCCAGTACTTC. It encodes CASSLGGQLVEAQYF.

The V gene is TRBV27, the J gene TRBJ1-1; possibly TRBD1 for D (5 bases). The CDR3 spans 13 residues. Germline V gene data show CDR1 as MNHEY and CDR2 as SMNVEV (reference sequence). Trimming left V 6 bases short and J 3 bases short, with 11 bases between. DNA for the CDR3: TGTGCCAGCAGACCGGGGGTGGACACTGAAGCTTTCTTT. Translated: CASRPGVDTEAFF.

This clone showed up just once. The rearrangement links TRBV2 to TRBJ2-3; TRBD2 aligns across 11 bases. V lost 5 bases and J lost 2; bases outside the gene matches: 3. From germline, CDR1 is SNHLY and CDR2 FYNNEI. This CDR3 spans 15 amino acids. CDR3 residues: CASSRGLADTDTQYF. The CDR3 DNA follows: TGTGCCAGCAGTAGGGGACTAGCGGACACAGATACGCAGTATTTT.

The gene calls are TRBV13 and TRBJ2-7; D ambiguous. The CDR3 is made up of 11 amino acids. With 0 bases removed from V and 5 bases from J, the gap between germline ends came to 2 bases. Germline CDR1 reads PRHDT; CDR2 reads FYEKMQ (reference sequence). CDR3 loop: CASSLGDEQYF. DNA for the CDR3: TGTGCCAGCAGCTTAGGCGACGAGCAGTACTTC.

This clone was picked up a small number of times. The chain carries TRBV2 and TRBJ1-3, with TRBD1 as a possible D gene (5 bases). Germline loops: CDR1 SNHLY, CDR2 FYNNEI. The V and J ends lost 4 bases and 0 bases respectively, with 10 bases between them. This CDR3 has 15 residues. The CDR3 DNA is TGTGCCAGCAGTGCGGGACGGAGCTCTGGAAACACCATATATTTT. Its translation: CASSAGRSSGNTIYF.

The rearrangement links TRBV4-1 to TRBJ2-5; TRBD2 matches at 10 bases. Germline loops: CDR1 MGHRA, CDR2 YSYEKL. The J segment lost 4 bases and the V segment lost 1 base, leaving 3 bases of the junction unmatched. This CDR3 region has 15 residues. The CDR3 region is CASSQGAGGAETQYF. The CDR3 bases are TGCGCCAGCAGCCAAGGAGCGGGGGGGGCAGAGACCCAGTACTTC.

The chain has TRBV6-5 and TRBJ1-5; D uncertain. V was cut by 2 bases and J by 7 bases, with 12 bases left in between. Germline CDR1 is MNHEY and CDR2 is SVGAGI. The CDR3 has 14 residues. Here the CDR3 DNA reads TGTGCCAGCAGTTACAGGGTTGCAGGCCAGCCCCAGCATTTT. It yields the protein CASSYRVAGQPQHF.

The J gene is TRBJ2-1, the V gene TRBV30; D possibly corresponds to TRBD2 (6 bases). Trimming left V 2 bases short and J 12 bases short, with 11 bases between. The length of the CDR3 is 11 residues. CDR1 is GTSNPN and CDR2 is SVGIG in the germline V gene (reference sequence). CDR3 sequence (DNA): TGTGCCTGGAGTATACTAGCCGTGCAGTTCTTC. Encoded protein: CAWSILAVQFF.

This rearrangement joins TRBV4-1 to TRBJ2-7; D unclear. The CDR3 totals 13 residues. The germline V gene encodes CDR1 MGHRA and CDR2 YSYEKL. V was pared by 0 bases and J by 2 bases, with 5 bases between. The CDR3 sequence is CASSQDRAYEQYF. CDR3 DNA: TGCGCCAGCAGCCAAGACAGAGCCTACGAGCAGTACTTC.

V usage is TRBV2 and J usage is TRBJ2-1; D is tentatively TRBD1 or TRBD2 (7 bases each). V lost 3 bases, J lost 9 bases, and 18 bases lay in between. The V gene's germline CDR1 is SNHLY and CDR2 FYNNEI. CDR3 size: 15 residues. CDR3 sequence reads: CASSEGTTAGGEQFF. The DNA for the CDR3 is TGTGCCAGCAGTGAGGGGACTACCGCAGGGGGTGAGCAGTTCTTC.

The rearrangement links TRBV5-4 to TRBJ2-1; TRBD2 is a possible D gene (5 bases). Trimming cost V 5 bases and J 8 bases, with 14 bases left between them. The CDR3 totals 13 residues. The germline CDR1 and CDR2 sequences are SGHNT and YYREEE (reference sequence). CDR3 DNA sequence: TGTGCCAGCAGTACCCACCCGGACTATGAGCAGTTCTTC. Its protein is CASSTHPDYEQFF.

V and J are TRBV7-2 and TRBJ2-1, with 12 bases matching TRBD2. Trimming at V came to 1 base and at J to 2 bases, leaving 3 bases not matched to a gene. CDR3 length equals 17 residues. From germline, CDR1 is SGHTA and CDR2 FQGNSA. CDR3 nucleotides: TGTGCCAGCAGCTTAGGAGGACTAGCGGGACCCTACAATGAGCAGTTCTTC. As protein: CASSLGGLAGPYNEQFF.

This clone appeared a single time. The V call is TRBV7-6, the J call TRBJ2-5; possibly TRBD2 for D (6 bases). The V and J ends lost 4 bases and 7 bases respectively, with 13 bases between them. Germline CDR1 and CDR2: SGHVS and FNYEAQ. The CDR3 is 13 amino acids. DNA for the CDR3: TGTGCCAGCAGCTCACGACTAGAGGTGACCCAGTACTTC. Its translation is CASSSRLEVTQYF. Using reference TRBV7-6 and TRBJ2-5 for the parts outside the CDR3, the full variable domain is GAGVSQSPRYKVTKRGQDVALRCDPISGHVSLYWYRQALGQGPEFLTYFNYEAQQDKSGLPNDRFSAERPEGSISTLTIQRTEQRDSAMYRCASSSRLEVTQYFGPGTRLLVL.

This chain joins TRBV19 and TRBJ2-3; 11 nucleotides line up with TRBD2. The germline gives CDR1 LNHDA, CDR2 SQIVND (reference sequence). The CDR3 sequence is 16 residues long. The V and J ends lost 2 bases and 5 bases, in that order; junction bases with no gene match: 6. The CDR3 here is CASSITLAGVGDTQYF. The CDR3 DNA reads as TGTGCCAGTAGTATAACACTAGCGGGAGTAGGAGATACGCAGTATTTT.

This sequence joins TRBV21-1 and TRBJ1-2; the listed D gene, TRBD1, was not tested against the DNA. TRBV21-1 is a pseudogene segment. There are 14 residues in the CDR3. The CDR3 region is CASSFRTVKYGYTF. The CDR3 DNA reads TGTGCCAGCAGCTTCCGGACAGTGAAGTATGGCTACACCTTC.